The 14 T cell receptor beta chains in this list originate from one sample, sequenced in a study of blood T cell repertoires in COVID-19. Assay: immunoSEQ multiplex PCR; the TCRdb copy retains only in-frame clones and omits some. This table holds fewer than 150,000 clones, about three quarters found once. Sequencing was done on a sample of peripheral blood. The receptor source for this set is a man between 70 and 80 years old with acute or convalescent COVID-19.

V and J are TRBV7-2 and TRBJ2-1, with 8 bases fitting TRBD2. Losses at the gene ends were 5 bases for V and 8 bases for J; bases not matched to a gene: 8. Germline V lookup: CDR1 SGHTA, CDR2 FQGNSA. This CDR3 is built from 14 residues. CDR3 nucleotides: TGTGCCAGCAGCCCGGGAGGGGCAGGCGATGAGCAGTTCTTC. The encoded protein is CASSPGGAGDEQFF.

V is TRBV28 and J is TRBJ2-2; 15 bases fit TRBD2. The V gene end was trimmed by 4 bases and the J gene end by 0 bases; junction bases not matched to a gene: 3. Germline values: CDR1 MDHEN, CDR2 SYDVKM. This CDR3 has 18 amino acids. Here the CDR3 DNA reads TGTGCCAGCAGTTCCGGGACTAGCGGGAGGACGAACACCGGGGAGCTGTTTTTT. It is translated as CASSSGTSGRTNTGELFF.

The chain has TRBV9 and TRBJ1-2, with a tentative D call TRBD1 (6 bases). The CDR3 sequence is 16 residues long. Trimming shortened V by 0 bases and J by 2 bases, and 14 bases separated the two germline ends. Germline CDR1 is SGDLS and CDR2 is YYNGEE. CDR3 bases: TGTGCCAGCAGCGTAGCCGCCGGGGGGCCCAACTATGGCTACACCTTC. This codes for CASSVAAGGPNYGYTF.

This chain uses TRBV7-3 with TRBJ1-1; tentative D call: TRBD1 (6 bases). The germline V gene encodes CDR1 SGHTA and CDR2 FQGTGA. Trimming took 4 bases from V and 3 from J, leaving 12 bases between them. This CDR3 comprises 14 residues. The CDR3, as DNA: TGTGCCAGCAGCTCACAGGGATGGGACACTGAAGCTTTCTTT. Translation gives CASSSQGWDTEAFF.

Only a few counts were recorded for this clone. The CDR3: CASSGQGAGNEQFF. The DNA of the CDR3 is TGTGCCAGTTCCGGACAGGGGGCTGGGAATGAGCAGTTCTTC. The chain carries TRBV7-3 and TRBJ2-1; 11 bases match TRBD1. CDR1 SGHTA and CDR2 FQGTGA come from the germline V gene. This CDR3 is 14 amino acids long. V was clipped by 9 bases and J by 7 bases; unmatched bases: 8.

CDR3 loop: CASSSSGYEQYF. The CDR3 region has the DNA TGTGCCAGTAGTTCTAGCGGCTACGAGCAGTACTTC. The V and J genes are TRBV19 and TRBJ2-7; 7 nucleotides match TRBD2. This CDR3 comprises 12 residues. V lost 5 bases and J lost 3; bases outside the gene matches: 1. Germline V CDR1 and CDR2: LNHDA, SQIVND (reference sequence).

The rearrangement links TRBV2 to TRBJ1-6; D gene uncertain. The CDR3 contains 9 residues. Germline CDR1 SNHLY, CDR2 FYNNEI. V lost 6 bases and J 15 bases, leaving 6 bases between the germline ends. CDR3: CASSPNLHF. CDR3 nucleotides: TGTGCCAGCAGCCCAAACCTCCACTTT.

This clone was counted between two and nine times. This rearrangement joins TRBV18 to TRBJ1-3; no clear D gene. V gave up 3 bases and J gave up 4 bases, with 13 bases separating them. Per germline, CDR1 KGHSH and CDR2 LQKENI. The CDR3 consists of 15 residues. In nucleotides, the CDR3 is TGTGCCAGCTCACCGTTCGACTCAAAGGGAAACACCATATATTTT. Its translation: CASSPFDSKGNTIYF.

V and J are TRBV6-5 and TRBJ2-1; D may be TRBD2 (6 bases). This CDR3 contains 16 residues. Germline V CDR1 and CDR2: MNHEY, SVGAGI. V shed 2 bases and J shed 1 base, with 12 bases lying between them. The chain's CDR3 is CASSYTGDGSYNEQFF. The CDR3 coding sequence is TGTGCCAGCAGTTACACGGGGGACGGATCCTACAATGAGCAGTTCTTC.

The rearrangement links TRBV11-2 to TRBJ2-7, with 7 bases that match TRBD1. CDR1 SGHAT and CDR2 FQNNGV come from the germline V gene. V lost 4 bases to trimming and J lost 4 bases; unmatched junction nucleotides: 10. CDR3 length: 15 amino acids. CDR3 nucleotide sequence: TGTGCCAGCAGCTCCCTCGGGACAGAGAGGTACGAGCAGTACTTC. Protein product: CASSSLGTERYEQYF.

This clone was detected a few times. V usage is TRBV24-1 and J usage is TRBJ1-5; a possible D gene is TRBD1 (5 bases). The V gene lost 1 base and the J gene lost 0 bases, with 12 bases spanning the gap. The CDR3 runs 17 residues. Germline CDR1 KGHDR, CDR2 SFDVKD. CDR3 loop: CATSDFMGQDSNQPQHF. The CDR3 region has the DNA TGTGCCACCAGTGATTTTATGGGGCAGGATAGCAATCAGCCCCAGCATTTT.

The rearrangement links TRBV6-5 to TRBJ1-1; no clear D gene. The CDR3 extends over 14 amino acids. Looked up from germline, CDR1 is MNHEY and CDR2 is SVGAGI. V was trimmed by 0 bases and J by 5 bases, leaving 10 bases between them. CDR3 sequence (DNA): TGTGCCAGCAGTTACTCGGGGAGAGGAACTGAAGCTTTCTTT. This encodes CASSYSGRGTEAFF.

The chain has TRBV18 and TRBJ1-4; D gene ambiguous. CDR1 is KGHSH, CDR2 LQKENI, per germline. Between the trimmed V and J ends, which lost 6 bases and 0 bases, there was a span of 11 bases. This CDR3 is built from 15 residues. CDR3 amino acids: CASSLVVATNEKLFF. For the CDR3, the DNA is TGTGCCAGCTCCCTTGTAGTGGCAACTAATGAAAAACTGTTTTTT.

The chain has TRBV28 and TRBJ1-4, with D perhaps TRBD1 (5 bases). Trimming cost V 2 bases and J 0 bases, with 10 bases left between them. The CDR3 consists of 16 residues. Germline values: CDR1 MDHEN, CDR2 SYDVKM. The CDR3 DNA reads as TGTGCCAGCAGTTTAAACAGGCAGACAACTAATGAAAAACTGTTTTTT. This encodes CASSLNRQTTNEKLFF.